This T cell receptor beta chain was captured by sequencing in a study of blood T cell repertoires in COVID-19. Study-level information: T cells, B-cell-depleted T cells, or PBMCs supplied cDNA or gDNA.

Authors' processing steps: By means of reference gene primer amplification, nucleated cell counts were estimated. The table came from immunoSEQ multiplex PCR; TCRdb's copy has only in-frame clones and leaves some out. Clonal size and the V and J genes are those of that table, whereas D and trimming came from the DNA. This table has more than 95,000 clones, roughly 82% appearing once. Germline trimming cut 3 bases from V and 1 base from J; bases unmatched to any gene: 0. Germline V gene data show CDR1 as SGHRS and CDR2 as YFSETQ. The CDR3 totals 14 residues. This chain joins TRBV5-1 and TRBJ2-3; TRBD1 matches 9 bases. The specimen was peripheral blood. The TCR was taken from a human donor in a cohort sampled during active COVID-19. CDR3 bases: TGCGCCAGCAGCTGGACAGGGGGCACAGATACGCAGTATTTT. This sequence encodes CASSWTGGTDTQYF.